A single sample gave rise to the 21 T cell receptor beta chains below, sequenced in a study of patients and donors after allogeneic stem cell transplantation. TCRdb reprocessed the RT-PCR reads with MiXCR, giving one entry per CDR3 protein. The data show roughly 940,000 distinct CDR3 sequences, about a sixth seen once. Sequencing was carried out using blood, either unsorted or a sorted T cell fraction (not recorded which). These receptors were collected from a human donor who was either an allogeneic HSCT recipient or a stem cell or donor lymphocyte infusion donor (not recorded which). It is not recorded whose cells these are; they may come from a transplant donor.

The chain joins TRBV12-3 or TRBV12-4 to TRBJ2-3, with D possibly matching TRBD2 (6 bases). V dropped 6 bases and J dropped 1 base, with 14 bases sitting between them. This CDR3 is 15 amino acids long. The CDR3 loop reads CASRTGLPGTDTQYF. DNA of the CDR3: TGTGCCAGCAGAACGGGACTCCCTGGCACAGATACGCAGTATTTT.

The chain couples TRBV4-1 to TRBJ2-2; D gene ambiguous. Germline lookup yields CDR1 MGHRA and CDR2 YSYEKL. This CDR3 is 16 amino acids long. Trimming removed 0 bases from V and 5 bases from J, with 13 bases in between. In DNA, the CDR3 is TGCGCCAGCAGCCAAGATCAAGGGTACTTTACCGGGGAGCTGTTTTTT. Protein product: CASSQDQGYFTGELFF.

V is TRBV20-1 and J is TRBJ1-2; D not resolved. Looked up from germline, CDR1 is DFQATT and CDR2 is SNEGSKA (reference sequence). The V end lost 6 bases, the J end lost 0 bases, and 11 bases lay between the germline ends. The CDR3 has 13 amino acids. CDR3 bases: TGCAGTGCCCGAGGCGGTACTAACTATGGCTACACCTTC. Translated, it gives CSARGGTNYGYTF.

A few counts support this clonotype. The chain uses TRBV12-3 or TRBV12-4 and TRBJ2-7; D may be TRBD1 or TRBD2 (5 bases each). The CDR3 is 14 residues long. The V end was cut by 6 bases, the J end by 2 bases, with 14 bases between. Written as DNA, the CDR3 is TGTGCCAGCAGCCGGGACGTCCTCACCTACGAGCAGTACTTC. Translation gives CASSRDVLTYEQYF.

This clonotype occurred a few times. V gene TRBV6-2 or TRBV6-3 combines with J gene TRBJ2-2; 8 bases map to TRBD2. CDR3 length: 17 residues. Germline lookup yields CDR1 MNHEY and CDR2 SVGEGT. The V and J ends lost 5 bases and 8 bases, in that order; junction bases with no gene match: 16. Written as DNA, the CDR3 is TGTGCCAGCAGTCGCCGACTCGGACTAGCACCCCTAGGGGAGCTGTTTTTT. Encoded protein: CASSRRLGLAPLGELFF.

The rearrangement joins TRBV10-3 to TRBJ2-1; D uncertain. Germline lookup yields CDR1 ENHRY and CDR2 SYGVKD. V was pared by 3 bases and J by 0 bases, with 12 bases between. This CDR3 spans 16 amino acids. The CDR3: CAISERLPSSYNEQFF. The CDR3 nucleotides are TGTGCCATCAGTGAAAGACTTCCGAGCTCCTACAATGAGCAGTTCTTC.

The V and J genes are TRBV14 and TRBJ2-1; D uncertain. CDR1 is SGHDN, CDR2 FVKESK, per germline. Trimming took off 4 bases at V and 5 bases at J, with 12 bases between the two ends. This CDR3 contains 14 residues. Here the CDR3 reads CASSLLGRNNEQFF. For the CDR3, the DNA is TGTGCCAGCAGCCTCCTAGGACGGAACAATGAGCAGTTCTTC.

The table lists this clonotype with a few counts. The chain couples TRBV6-5 to TRBJ2-5; D remains unclear. Germline-derived CDR1 and CDR2 are MNHEY and SVGAGI. This CDR3 comprises 16 residues. V lost 0 bases and J lost 5, with 16 bases in between. Written as DNA, the CDR3 is TGTGCCAGCAGTTACTCGACGATCATTCCCCAGGAGACCCAGTACTTC. Translating gives CASSYSTIIPQETQYF.

A few counts support this clonotype. The V and J genes are TRBV12-5 and TRBJ1-1, with a possible D match to TRBD1 (5 bases). The length of the CDR3 is 15 residues. With 1 base removed from V and 4 bases from J, the gap between germline ends came to 13 bases. Germline V gene sequence: CDR1 LGHNT, CDR2 FRNRAP. The CDR3 DNA sequence: TGTGCTAGTGGTTTGGACGGGAGGGGTAGCACTGAAGCTTTCTTT. The encoded protein is CASGLDGRGSTEAFF.

This clonotype has a handful of counts. The rearrangement uses TRBV12-3 or TRBV12-4 and TRBJ2-3, with D possibly matching TRBD1 (5 bases). This CDR3 contains 15 residues. Trimming removed 3 bases from V and 5 bases from J, with 15 bases in between. CDR3 sequence: CASSFYQGRGDTQYF. The CDR3 region has the DNA TGTGCCAGCAGTTTCTACCAGGGAAGAGGAGATACGCAGTATTTT.

The chain employs TRBV9 and TRBJ2-3; the D is unclear. The V end lost 2 bases, the J end lost 6 bases, and 13 bases lay between the germline ends. Germline-derived CDR1 and CDR2 are SGDLS and YYNGEE. The CDR3 extends over 14 amino acids. CDR3: CASSVSDVTDTQYF. In DNA form, the CDR3 reads TGTGCCAGCAGCGTTTCAGACGTTACGGATACGCAGTATTTT. Together with reference TRBV9 and TRBJ2-3, the CDR3 gives the full variable domain: DSGVTQTPKHLITATGQRVTLRCSPRSGDLSVYWYQQSLDQGLQFLIQYYNGEERAKGNILERFSAQQFPDLHSELNLSSLELGDSALYFCASSVSDVTDTQYFGPGTRLTVL.

This clonotype was seen a few times. The chain's CDR3 is CASSKRQGANTGELFF. DNA for the CDR3: TGTGCCAGCAGCAAACGACAGGGGGCGAACACCGGGGAGCTGTTTTTT. The chain couples TRBV5-8 to TRBJ2-2, with 9 nucleotides matching TRBD1. The V gene's germline CDR1 is SGHTS and CDR2 YDEGEE. Germline trimming cut 4 bases from V and 0 bases from J; bases unmatched to any gene: 4. This CDR3 contains 16 residues.

This clonotype appeared a few times. V and J are TRBV4-3 and TRBJ2-1, with TRBD2 identical over 10 bases. With 4 bases clipped from V and 5 bases from J, the junction kept 8 bases outside the gene matches. The CDR3 is made up of 16 amino acids. Germline V gene data show CDR1 as LGHNA and CDR2 as YSLEER. The CDR3 region is CASSRMRTSGHNEQFF. Written as DNA, the CDR3 is TGCGCCAGCAGCCGCATGAGGACTAGCGGACACAATGAGCAGTTCTTC.

The CDR3 coding sequence is TGCAGTGTTAAGTCTGGGGCCGTCTCCTACGAGCAGTACTTC. Its translation is CSVKSGAVSYEQYF. The chain links TRBV20-1 to TRBJ2-7, with D tentatively TRBD1 (5 bases). The V and J ends lost 7 bases and 0 bases respectively, with 16 bases between them. The CDR3 covers 14 residues. Germline V gene lookup returns CDR1 DFQATT and CDR2 SNEGSKA (reference sequence).

This clonotype was observed a handful of times. CDR3 residues: CATSDSQDRASYTF. CDR3 in DNA: TGTGCCACCAGTGACTCTCAGGACCGAGCGAGCTACACCTTC. This chain joins TRBV24-1 and TRBJ1-2; D is unclear. This CDR3 spans 14 amino acids. Germline CDR1 KGHDR, CDR2 SFDVKD. Trimming removed 4 bases at V and 9 bases at J, with 17 bases between.

The chain uses TRBV28 and TRBJ2-3; 7 nucleotides align to TRBD2. The CDR3 sequence is 14 residues long. CDR1 MDHEN and CDR2 SYDVKM come from the germline V gene. The J segment lost 4 bases and the V segment lost 5 bases, leaving 6 bases of the junction unmatched. CDR3 DNA sequence: TGTGCCAGCAGTATCCCGGGAGGTGCAGATACGCAGTATTTT. This gives the protein CASSIPGGADTQYF.

Remarks on this clonotype: At one of its ends the junction is not consistent with the germline gene, which may arise from a read error. The gene calls are TRBV5-6 and TRBJ2-3; D possibly corresponds to TRBD2 (6 bases). This CDR3 contains 15 residues. From germline, CDR1 is SGHDT and CDR2 YYEEEE. The CDR3 nucleotides are TGTGCCAGCAGTTTGGGACTCCATTCCACAGATACGCAGTATTTT. Its translation: CASSLGLHSTDTQYF.

This clonotype has a handful of counts. The DNA is left out, because the CDR3 cannot be placed on it with certainty; the CDR3 is given as TCRdb lists it. The rearrangement uses TRBV21-1 and TRBJ2-3; the D call of TRBD2 is as the table states it, not checked on the DNA. TRBV21-1 constitutes a pseudogene. The CDR3 length equals 20 residues, ends included. CDR3 in amino acids: CASSKKEVAGGISSTDTQYF.

This clonotype showed up just a few times. V and J are TRBV10-3 and TRBJ2-3; 9 bases align to TRBD1. This CDR3 has 12 residues. V was clipped by 10 bases and J by 6 bases; unmatched bases: 5. Germline lookup yields CDR1 ENHRY and CDR2 SYGVKD. The CDR3 loop reads CATGTGKDTQYF. CDR3 nucleotides: TGTGCCACCGGGACAGGGAAGGATACGCAGTATTTT.

This clonotype was observed a handful of times. This chain joins TRBV20-1 and TRBJ2-3; D may be TRBD1 (6 bases). This CDR3 region has 15 residues. Germline V gene data show CDR1 as DFQATT and CDR2 as SNEGSKA (reference sequence). V lost 5 bases to trimming and J lost 1 base, with 16 bases between them. The CDR3 reads CSAGGGPRRTDTQYF. The CDR3 DNA is TGCAGTGCTGGTGGGGGCCCGCGACGCACAGATACGCAGTATTTT.

There are a few counts of this clonotype. This chain connects TRBV15 to TRBJ2-7; D unresolved. The CDR3 has 13 amino acids. V was trimmed by 4 bases and J by 3 bases, leaving 10 bases between them. In germline, CDR1 is LNHNV, CDR2 YYDKDF (reference sequence). As DNA, the CDR3 is TGTGCCACCAGCAAGGGTAGGATCTACGAGCAGTACTTC. The encoded protein is CATSKGRIYEQYF.